This note documents a single T cell receptor (beta chain) sequence. In its sample, this clone was seen once. Its antigen is unknown. One base away there is no much larger clone; base qualities are not given. Samples from volunteer blood donors who had recovered from COVID-19 were contributed by a second Seattle source. Each collaborating institution followed its own protocols to collect whole blood in K2EDTA tubes. For TCRbeta analysis, collaborators shipped samples in one of three forms: frozen whole blood, isolated PBMCs, or DNA extracted from either of those sample types. V is cut by 0 bases and J by 8 bases, and the space between the germline ends is 22 bases. From the cysteine through the phenylalanine, the CDR3 covers 17 amino acids. The kept DNA is CDR3 alone, 51 bases in frame from the first base. Reading the germline V gene (reference sequence) gives CDR1 MNHEY and CDR2 SMNVEV. TCRbeta CDR3 regions were amplified from genomic DNA using the immunoSEQ Assay, a bias-controlled multiplex PCR. Regarding the original processing steps: The number of nucleated cells in each sample was estimated by amplification of reference gene primers within the assay. Sequence reads were collapsed and filtered to measure the absolute abundance of every unique TCRbeta CDR3 rearrangement. For each sample, productive Simpson clonality was calculated as the square root of Simpson's diversity index over productive rearrangements. Not all clones reach the TCRdb copy of this immuneACCESS table, which keeps in-frame sequences only. Checked studies attribute under half of the gap to unresolved V genes and leave the rest unexplained. That table is the source of V, J and clone size, and D and trimming were worked out from the DNA. The sample table contains under 150,000 clones; only one count was recorded for 88% of them. 8.4% of the sample is taken by the ten largest.

These data belong to a study of blood T cell repertoires in COVID-19 (dated by TCRdb to about 2020). Describing the broader study: The collaborator samples originated in the United States, Italy and Spain and spanned the acute and convalescent phases of COVID-19. The material from the prospective study consisted of cDNA or gDNA derived from T cells, B-cell-depleted T cells, or PBMCs. Deeply sampled blood TCRbeta repertoires from subjects exposed to, actively infected with, or recovered from COVID-19 were included in the dataset. The repertoires were released in a freely available public database meant as a resource for research on the immune response to SARS-CoV-2. Samples were obtained from the ongoing ImmuneRACE study (first 160 participants) and from over a thousand subjects provided by 6 global collaborators. Nearly every sample came with metadata listing a de-identified subject ID, COVID-19 status, age in years and sex. Where HLA class I and class II types were available, the types were taken from metadata supplied by the sample provider, not from assay-based typing.

The investigation overall reported the following: The amount of clinical and demographic metadata varied by source and participant and was provided uncurated.

This chain joins TRBV27 to TRBJ1-2; no D gene call is confident. The TCR originated in a woman in her 70s who had recovered from COVID-19. The sequenced material came from peripheral blood. DNA sequence: TGTGCCAGCAGTTTATCGGGAGACTGGGCGACGTATAGAGGCTACACCTTC. Its translation reads: CASSLSGDWATYRGYTF.